Listed below are T cell receptor beta chains from one sample, sequenced in a study of T-cell reconstitution after alpha-beta-depleted transplantation in children. TCRdb ran MiXCR on the PCR reads and lists one entry per CDR3 protein. Of almost 400,000 distinct CDR3 sequences in the sample, about a fifth were seen once. The sample was PBMCs from the stem cell graft donor, taken from the stem cell graft. These receptors were collected from a human donor who donated a stem cell graft to a child with acute myeloid leukemia. The CDR3 runs from the conserved cysteine through the conserved F or W. Fields, in order: J gene, V gene, clone size, D gene, CDR3 protein, CDR3 DNA. A D gene is named only where the DNA matches it firmly. Part of the rows lack a size; the others show once, few, many or a class for expanded clones.

J: TRBJ2-1; V: TRBV28; size: many; D: -; CDR3: CASKTRDFNNEQFF; DNA: TGTGCCAGCAAGACGCGGGATTTTAACAATGAGCAGTTCTTC
J: TRBJ2-2; V: TRBV4-1; size: -; D: -; CDR3: CASSRLRGFTGELFF; DNA: TGCGCCAGCAGCCGTCTCCGGGGCTTCACCGGGGAGCTGTTTTTT
J: TRBJ2-2; V: TRBV28; size: -; D: -; CDR3: CASSPFPRDGNTGELFF; DNA: TGTGCCAGCAGCCCCTTTCCCCGGGACGGGAACACCGGGGAGCTGTTTTTT
J: TRBJ2-7; V: TRBV5-1; size: few; D: -; CDR3: CASSLSTHYEQYF; DNA: TGCGCCAGCAGCTTGTCCACTCACTACGAGCAGTACTTC
J: TRBJ2-3; V: TRBV6-2/TRBV6-3; size: -; D: TRBD1; CDR3: CASSTGTDTDTQYF; DNA: TGTGCCAGCAGCACCGGGACAGACACAGATACGCAGTATTTT
J: TRBJ2-7; V: TRBV12-3/TRBV12-4; size: -; D: TRBD2; CDR3: CASSPGTSGVSSSYEQYF; DNA: TGTGCCAGCAGTCCGGGGACTAGCGGGGTTTCGAGCTCCTACGAGCAGTACTTC
J: TRBJ1-2; V: TRBV20-1; size: few; D: -; CDR3: CSAGGGLNYGYTF; DNA: TGCAGTGCAGGGGGAGGACTGAACTATGGCTACACCTTC
J: TRBJ1-1; V: TRBV12-3/TRBV12-4; size: once; D: TRBD1; CDR3: CASTRQGAHTEPFF; DNA: TGTGCCAGCACCAGACAGGGAGCCCACACTGAACCTTTCTTT
J: TRBJ1-4; V: TRBV4-2; size: -; D: TRBD1; CDR3: CASSQELQDRVTNEKLFF; DNA: TGTGCCAGCAGCCAAGAGCTACAAGACAGGGTAACTAATGAAAAACTGTTTTTT
J: TRBJ2-2; V: TRBV12-3/TRBV12-4; size: few; D: TRBD2; CDR3: CASSFGTSGTGELFF; DNA: TGTGCCAGCAGTTTTGGGACTAGCGGCACCGGGGAGCTGTTTTTT
J: TRBJ1-1; V: TRBV3-1; size: -; D: -; CDR3: CASSQLKSNTEAFF; DNA: TGTGCCAGCAGCCAACTGAAATCGAACACTGAAGCTTTCTTT
J: TRBJ1-1; V: TRBV7-6; size: -; D: -; CDR3: CASSPRAGPNTEAFF; DNA: TGTGCCAGCAGCCCCCGGGCAGGGCCAAACACTGAAGCTTTCTTT
J: TRBJ2-7; V: TRBV12-3/TRBV12-4; size: few; D: -; CDR3: CASSLSRGYEQYF; DNA: TGTGCCAGCAGTTTGTCCAGGGGCTACGAGCAGTACTTC
J: TRBJ2-1; V: TRBV28; size: -; D: -; CDR3: CASSLGADWSSYNEQFF; DNA: TGTGCCAGCAGTTTAGGCGCCGACTGGAGCTCCTACAATGAGCAGTTCTTC
J: TRBJ2-7; V: TRBV27; size: few; D: TRBD2; CDR3: CASSLSGTSPYEQYF; DNA: TGTGCCAGCAGTTTATCAGGGACTAGCCCCTACGAGCAGTACTTC
J: TRBJ2-7; V: TRBV29-1; size: many; D: -; CDR3: CSVEGGTSYEQYF; DNA: TGCAGCGTCGAGGGGGGTACCTCCTACGAGCAGTACTTC
J: TRBJ2-7; V: TRBV10-3; size: many; D: -; CDR3: CAIKPGGDNYEQYF; DNA: TGTGCCATCAAGCCGGGGGGCGATAACTACGAGCAGTACTTC
J: TRBJ1-2; V: TRBV13; size: few; D: -; CDR3: CASTETVTNYGYTF; DNA: TGTGCCAGCACCGAGACAGTCACTAACTATGGCTACACCTTC
J: TRBJ2-4; V: TRBV11-2; size: -; D: TRBD1; CDR3: CASSVVGGQGAIGTKNIQYF; DNA: TGTGCCAGCAGCGTGGTAGGGGGACAGGGGGCTATCGGAACCAAAAACATTCAGTACTTC
J: TRBJ2-1; V: TRBV5-1; size: -; D: -; CDR3: CASSLEATSKGNEQFF; DNA: TGCGCCAGCAGCTTGGAGGCTACTTCGAAGGGGAATGAGCAGTTCTTC
J: TRBJ1-2; V: TRBV12-3/TRBV12-4; size: -; D: -; CDR3: CASRWAGNPNYGYTF; DNA: TGTGCCAGCCGGTGGGCAGGGAATCCTAACTATGGCTACACCTTC
J: TRBJ2-7; V: TRBV20-1; size: many; D: TRBD2; CDR3: CSASPDWREYLSYEQYF; DNA: TGCAGTGCTTCGCCTGACTGGCGGGAGTACCTTTCATACGAGCAGTACTTC
J: TRBJ2-2; V: TRBV20-1; size: few; D: -; CDR3: CSARDIEQANTGELFF; DNA: TGCAGTGCTAGAGATATAGAACAGGCTAACACCGGGGAGCTGTTTTTT
J: TRBJ1-6; V: TRBV5-1; size: -; D: TRBD1; CDR3: CASSLGTGVKGNSPLHF; DNA: TGCGCCAGCAGCTTGGGGACAGGTGTTAAAGGGAATTCACCCCTCCACTTT
J: TRBJ2-7; V: TRBV5-1; size: -; D: TRBD1; CDR3: CASSARRDSLTYEQYF; DNA: TGCGCCAGCAGCGCGCGCCGGGACAGCCTAACCTACGAGCAGTACTTC
J: TRBJ2-7; V: TRBV6-5; size: -; D: -; CDR3: CASSYSHRKAYEQYF; DNA: TGTGCCAGCAGTTACTCGCACAGAAAAGCCTACGAGCAGTACTTC
J: TRBJ2-5; V: TRBV10-3; size: many; D: TRBD2; CDR3: CAISETSGEQETQYF; DNA: TGTGCCATCAGTGAGACTAGCGGGGAGCAAGAGACCCAGTACTTC
J: TRBJ2-1; V: TRBV20-1; size: few; D: TRBD2; CDR3: CSASTSGRIYNEQFF; DNA: TGCAGTGCCTCGACTAGCGGGAGAATTTACAATGAGCAGTTCTTC
J: TRBJ2-7; V: TRBV5-1; size: -; D: -; CDR3: CASSLQGNEQYF; DNA: TGCGCCAGCAGCTTACAGGGTAACGAGCAGTACTTC
J: TRBJ2-1; V: TRBV6-1; size: -; D: -; CDR3: CASSGIGSIIHNEQFF; DNA: TGTGCCAGCAGTGGGATAGGGAGTATCATCCACAATGAGCAGTTCTTC
J: TRBJ2-1; V: TRBV12-3/TRBV12-4; size: many; D: -; CDR3: CASSLETRGQSEQFF; DNA: TGTGCCAGCAGTTTAGAGACTAGGGGGCAGAGTGAGCAGTTCTTC
J: TRBJ2-1; V: TRBV29-1; size: many; D: -; CDR3: CSGTISYNEQFF; DNA: TGCAGCGGGACAATCTCCTACAATGAGCAGTTCTTC
J: TRBJ2-6; V: TRBV20-1; size: few; D: -; CDR3: CSAREGGRGANVLTF; DNA: TGCAGTGCTAGAGAAGGGGGACGTGGGGCCAACGTCCTGACTTTC
J: TRBJ2-3; V: TRBV20-1; size: many; D: -; CDR3: CSARGVEGRSDTQYF; DNA: TGCAGTGCTAGAGGCGTCGAGGGGAGATCAGATACGCAGTATTTT
J: TRBJ2-3; V: TRBV20-1; size: few; D: -; CDR3: CSASGTTVPDTQYF; DNA: TGCAGTGCTTCCGGGACCACAGTCCCGGATACGCAGTATTTT
J: TRBJ2-3; V: TRBV28; size: -; D: -; CDR3: CASSKTRGGGQYF; DNA: TGTGCCAGCAGTAAGACTAGAGGAGGGGGGCAGTATTTT
J: TRBJ1-4; V: TRBV29-1; size: -; D: -; CDR3: CSAPGPGDEKLFF; DNA: TGCAGCGCACCGGGCCCCGGGGATGAAAAACTGTTTTTT
J: TRBJ1-1; V: TRBV9; size: few; D: -; CDR3: CASSVAGNLNTEAFF; DNA: TGTGCCAGCAGCGTAGCGGGGAACCTGAACACTGAAGCTTTCTTT
J: TRBJ2-3; V: TRBV20-1; size: few; D: TRBD1; CDR3: CSVTYGTGFRDTQYF; DNA: TGCAGTGTTACCTACGGGACAGGGTTCCGGGATACGCAGTATTTT
J: TRBJ2-5; V: TRBV28; size: few; D: TRBD1; CDR3: CASLRGPRETQYF; DNA: TGTGCCAGTCTCAGGGGGCCAAGAGAGACCCAGTACTTC
J: TRBJ2-7; V: TRBV7-8; size: few; D: -; CDR3: CASSQKTYEQYF; DNA: TGTGCCAGCAGTCAGAAGACCTACGAGCAGTACTTC
J: TRBJ1-3; V: TRBV29-1; size: -; D: -; CDR3: CSVEMEQSGNTIYF; DNA: TGCAGCGTTGAAATGGAACAGTCTGGAAACACCATATATTTT
J: TRBJ2-7; V: TRBV2; size: -; D: -; CDR3: CASSDMFGYEQYF; DNA: TGTGCCAGCAGTGATATGTTCGGCTACGAGCAGTACTTC
J: TRBJ2-7; V: TRBV20-1; size: -; D: TRBD2; CDR3: CSARVPSGFSEQYF; DNA: TGCAGTGCTAGGGTTCCTAGCGGGTTTTCCGAGCAGTACTTC
J: TRBJ2-7; V: TRBV24-1; size: -; D: TRBD1; CDR3: CATSEWDSYEQYF; DNA: TGTGCCACCAGTGAATGGGACAGCTACGAGCAGTACTTC
J: TRBJ1-3; V: TRBV10-3; size: few; D: TRBD1; CDR3: CASWTGPGGNTIYF; DNA: TGTGCCTCTTGGACAGGCCCTGGAGGAAACACCATATATTTT
J: TRBJ2-7; V: TRBV7-9; size: few; D: TRBD2; CDR3: CASSPLLAGLYEQYF; DNA: TGTGCCAGCAGCCCTCTACTAGCGGGGCTCTACGAGCAGTACTTC
J: TRBJ2-3; V: TRBV20-1; size: -; D: TRBD2; CDR3: CSALLAGTDTQYF; DNA: TGCAGTGCCCTTCTAGCGGGGACAGATACGCAGTATTTT
J: TRBJ1-5; V: TRBV5-5; size: -; D: -; CDR3: CASSLERGNQPQHF; DNA: TGTGCCAGCAGCTTGGAGAGGGGCAATCAGCCCCAGCATTTT
J: TRBJ2-5; V: TRBV28; size: few; D: -; CDR3: CASSLVGLGETQYF; DNA: TGTGCCAGCAGTTTGGTGGGACTTGGGGAGACCCAGTACTTC
J: TRBJ1-2; V: TRBV29-1; size: many; D: -; CDR3: CSVVADYGYTF; DNA: TGCAGCGTTGTGGCAGACTATGGCTACACCTTC
J: TRBJ2-3; V: TRBV18; size: -; D: -; CDR3: CASSPNTRGTDTQYF; DNA: TGTGCCAGCTCACCGAACACACGAGGGACAGATACGCAGTATTTT
J: TRBJ2-1; V: TRBV4-1; size: -; D: TRBD2; CDR3: CASSHYPGLAVSYNEQFF; DNA: TGCGCCAGCAGCCATTACCCGGGACTAGCTGTTTCCTACAATGAGCAGTTCTTC
J: TRBJ2-1; V: TRBV29-1; size: few; D: TRBD2; CDR3: CSVTSGSTRNEQFF; DNA: TGCAGCGTCACTAGCGGATCTACTAGGAATGAGCAGTTCTTC
J: TRBJ2-1; V: TRBV20-1; size: few; D: -; CDR3: CSAPGPTTPEQFF; DNA: TGCAGTGCTCCGGGACCTACCACTCCTGAGCAGTTCTTC